Following are 27 T cell receptor beta chains from one sample sequenced in a study of Graves' ophthalmopathy and Graves' hyperthyroidism. The study amplified TCR beta CDR3 regions using RNA transcripts. First-round RT-PCR used HTBI primers; second-round multiplex PCR followed. Via MiXCR, TCRdb re-called the multiplex PCR reads, giving one row per CDR3 protein. The data contain hundreds of thousands of distinct CDR3 sequences, roughly 41% of them singletons. The specimen sequenced was peripheral blood. Receptor source: an adult man with Graves' ophthalmopathy.

Comments on this clonotype: One end of the junction fails to match germline, which may point to a read error. The chain uses TRBV9 and TRBJ1-2; D not certain. The CDR3 has 11 amino acids. CDR1 is SGDLS and CDR2 is YYNGEE in the germline V gene. Written as DNA, the CDR3 is TGTGCCAACAGCTACCTTAGAGGCTACACCTTC. This sequence encodes CANSYLRGYTF. Looking up the rest from reference TRBV9 and TRBJ1-2 gives the full variable domain: DSGVTQTPKHLITATGQRVTLRCSPRSGDLSVYWYQQSLDQGLQFLIQYYNGEERAKGNILERFSAQQFPDLHSELNLSSLELGDSALYFCANSYLRGYTFGSGTRLTVV.

This clonotype was seen repeatedly, ten times or more. This rearrangement joins TRBV7-2 to TRBJ2-5, with D perhaps matching TRBD1 or TRBD2 (5 bases each). Trimming took off 5 bases at V and 0 bases at J, with 16 bases between the two ends. Germline V CDR1 and CDR2: SGHTA, FQGNSA. The CDR3 covers 16 residues. The CDR3 loop is CASSRGSGSYQETQYF. DNA for the CDR3: TGTGCCAGCAGCCGGGGCTCAGGGAGTTACCAAGAGACCCAGTACTTC. The full variable domain, completed using reference TRBV7-2 and TRBJ2-5, is GAGVSQSPSNKVTEKGKDVELRCDPISGHTALYWYRQSLGQGLEFLIYFQGNSAPDKSGLPSDRFSAERTGGSVSTLTIQRTQQEDSAVYLCASSRGSGSYQETQYFGPGTRLLVL.

This clonotype came up a few times. The chain carries TRBV5-8 and TRBJ1-5; no clear D gene. Trimming shortened V by 0 bases and J by 3 bases, and 10 bases separated the two germline ends. Germline V gene sequence: CDR1 SGHTS, CDR2 YDEGEE. The CDR3 runs to 15 residues. In DNA, the CDR3 is TGTGCCAGCAGCTTGGCCAGCATTTTCAATCAGCCCCAGCATTTT. Protein product: CASSLASIFNQPQHF.

The genes are TRBV10-3 and TRBJ2-5; 8 bases are a match to TRBD1. Trimming removed 0 bases from V and 6 bases from J; junction bases left unmatched: 3. The CDR3 sequence is 14 residues long. Germline-derived CDR1 and CDR2 are ENHRY and SYGVKD. Written as DNA, the CDR3 is TGTGCCATCAGTGAGTCGCGGACAGGGCAGACCCAGTACTTC. It yields the protein CAISESRTGQTQYF.

Note on this clonotype: At one end, the junction sequence differs from germline, possibly due to a read error. The chain joins TRBV24-1 to TRBJ1-5, with a possible D match to TRBD1 (5 bases). CDR3 length equals 14 residues. The germline gives CDR1 KGHDR, CDR2 SFDVKD. The DNA for the CDR3 is TGTGCCACCAGTGACATCGGGACCAATCAACCCCAGCATTTT. Translated: CATSDIGTNQPQHF.

This clonotype was detected ten times or more. The chain is built from TRBV7-9 and TRBJ1-6; D gene ambiguous. The CDR3 consists of 15 residues. The germline V gene encodes CDR1 SEHNR and CDR2 FQNEAQ (reference sequence). The germline V and J ends were trimmed by 5 bases and 7 bases, with 15 bases remaining between them. DNA for the CDR3: TGTGCCAGCAGCCCCCTGGCGGGTTCCAATTCACCCCTCCACTTT. This sequence encodes CASSPLAGSNSPLHF.

The rearrangement joins TRBV5-1 to TRBJ2-7, with 7 bases that match TRBD1. J was trimmed by 5 bases and V by 3 bases; bases with no gene match: 5. The germline V gene has CDR1 SGHRS and CDR2 YFSETQ. CDR3 length: 13 residues. CDR3: CASSSTGNNEQYF. In nucleotides, the CDR3 is TGCGCCAGCAGCTCGACAGGGAACAACGAGCAGTACTTC.

This clonotype has more than one count but fewer than ten. The J gene is TRBJ1-2, the V gene TRBV18; D not resolved. Germline V gene sequence: CDR1 KGHSH, CDR2 LQKENI. Trimming shortened V by 3 bases and J by 8 bases, and 10 bases separated the two germline ends. There are 12 residues in the CDR3. CDR3 nucleotides: TGTGCCAGCTCACCGGGAGTAACCGGCTACACCTTC. Translation: CASSPGVTGYTF.

The chain carries TRBV15 and TRBJ1-3, with D possibly matching TRBD1 (5 bases). V was cut by 0 bases and J by 3 bases, with 6 bases left in between. The CDR3 runs 14 residues. From germline, CDR1 is LNHNV and CDR2 YYDKDF (reference sequence). The CDR3 reads CATSREGLGNTIYF. CDR3 DNA sequence: TGTGCCACCAGCAGAGAGGGACTTGGAAACACCATATATTTT.

The genes are TRBV29-1 and TRBJ1-2, with 11 bases that match TRBD1. The CDR3 is made up of 15 amino acids. CDR1 and CDR2 (germline): SQVTM, ANQGSEA. V lost 4 bases and J lost 3; bases outside the gene matches: 7. The CDR3 bases are TGCAGCGTTGCGGGACAGGGGGATCCTGACTATGGCTACACCTTC. This sequence encodes CSVAGQGDPDYGYTF.

The chain joins TRBV19 to TRBJ1-2; D may be TRBD1 (6 bases). Trimming cost V 9 bases and J 4 bases, with 15 bases left between them. CDR3 length: 13 amino acids. The germline gives CDR1 LNHDA, CDR2 SQIVND (reference sequence). The CDR3 region is CASGSRGGYGYTF. The CDR3 DNA is TGTGCCAGCGGATCCAGGGGAGGCTATGGCTACACCTTC.

This sequence joins TRBV9 and TRBJ2-7; weak D call: TRBD2 (6 bases). Germline V CDR1 and CDR2: SGDLS, YYNGEE. Trimming pared 5 bases from V and 0 bases from J, leaving 18 bases between. There are 16 residues in the CDR3. The CDR3 reads CASSPFAGPSSYEQYF. CDR3 bases: TGTGCCAGCAGTCCTTTCGCGGGACCAAGCTCCTACGAGCAGTACTTC.

This clonotype appeared many times. The chain links TRBV20-1 to TRBJ1-2; D is uncertain. The germline gives CDR1 DFQATT, CDR2 SNEGSKA (reference sequence). The CDR3 covers 11 residues. The V gene lost 5 bases and the J gene lost 7 bases, with 11 bases spanning the gap. The CDR3 reads CSAPLGGGYTF. The CDR3 DNA follows: TGCAGTGCTCCGCTAGGAGGTGGCTACACCTTC.

There are many counts of this clonotype. The gene calls are TRBV20-1 and TRBJ2-5; 7 positions agree with TRBD2. Trimming at V came to 2 bases and at J to 1 base, leaving 4 bases not matched to a gene. The CDR3 is 14 amino acids. Germline CDR1 is DFQATT and CDR2 is SNEGSKA (reference sequence). In DNA, the CDR3 is TGCAGTGCTAGACCATCTAGCGGCCAAGAGACCCAGTACTTC. It translates to CSARPSSGQETQYF.

This clonotype occurred once. The conserved closing phenylalanine or tryptophan is absent in this CDR3, likely reflecting a read error. In DNA form, the CDR3 reads TGTGCCTGGAGGGAGACAGGGGAAGCTTTCTTA. Translation gives CAWRETGEAFL. This rearrangement joins TRBV30 to TRBJ1-1; 7 bases fit TRBD1. Per germline, CDR1 GTSNPN and CDR2 SVGIG (reference sequence). After removal of 3 bases from V and 8 bases from J, the junction contained 3 bases not matched to a gene. The CDR3 totals 11 residues.

This chain joins TRBV9 and TRBJ2-2; perhaps TRBD1 as D (6 bases). The CDR3 is 18 amino acids. Trimming shortened V by 7 bases and J by 3 bases, and 25 bases separated the two germline ends. CDR1 and CDR2 (germline): SGDLS, YYNGEE. The chain's CDR3 is CASSLTLGWTEYTGELFF. The CDR3 DNA sequence: TGTGCCAGCTCACTGACCCTCGGATGGACAGAGTACACCGGGGAGCTGTTTTTT.

As for this clonotype: A read error may explain this, as a much larger clone is one base away. V and J are TRBV5-1 and TRBJ1-1; D might be TRBD1 (6 bases). This CDR3 has 15 amino acids. Looked up from germline, CDR1 is SGHRS and CDR2 is YFSETQ. With 4 bases removed from V and 0 bases from J, the gap between germline ends came to 13 bases. Here the CDR3 DNA reads TGCGCCAGCAGCCCGAGCTCAGGGGTGAACACTGAAGCTTTCTTT. It specifies CASSPSSGVNTEAFF.

This clonotype was counted at least ten times. The J gene is TRBJ2-5, the V gene TRBV19; D is possibly TRBD2 (6 bases). Germline loops: CDR1 LNHDA, CDR2 SQIVND (reference sequence). CDR3 length: 15 residues. Trimming stripped 3 bases from V and 4 bases from J, with 15 bases between. CDR3 bases: TGTGCCAGTAGTATTGGGACTGCCACCGGAGAGACCCAGTACTTC. It yields the protein CASSIGTATGETQYF.

V and J are TRBV7-2 and TRBJ2-5, with D tentatively TRBD1 (5 bases). The J call may not be correct, given that the DNA end is closer to TRBJ2-4. Germline V CDR1 and CDR2: SGHTA, FQGNSA. The CDR3 has 12 residues. The CDR3 DNA reads as TGTGCCAGCAGCTTGGTCAGGGACATTCAGTACTTC. Translating gives CASSLVRDIQYF.

The table lists this clonotype with many counts. This chain uses TRBV10-3 with TRBJ1-5; 7 nucleotides line up with TRBD1. Germline-derived CDR1 and CDR2 are ENHRY and SYGVKD. The CDR3 spans 13 residues. The V segment lost 6 bases and the J segment 9 bases; nucleotides outside the gene matches: 8. CDR3 in DNA: TGTGCCATCAGCGCCGACAGGGCTCGGCCCCAGCATTTT. Protein: CAISADRARPQHF.

This clonotype is a singleton in its sample. The chain is built from TRBV7-9 and TRBJ2-3; D unresolved. The CDR3 sequence is 16 residues long. The germline V gene has CDR1 SEHNR and CDR2 FQNEAQ (reference sequence). V lost 2 bases and J lost 2, with 14 bases in between. CDR3 DNA: TGTGCCAGCAGCTTAAACTCGGCTGGCCACACAGATACGCAGTATTTT. Amino acids: CASSLNSAGHTDTQYF.

The chain carries TRBV12-3 or TRBV12-4 and TRBJ2-2; 9 bases fit TRBD1. CDR3 length equals 16 residues. The J segment lost 2 bases and the V segment lost 3 bases, leaving 4 bases of the junction unmatched. DNA for the CDR3: TGTGCCAGCAGTTTTATGGGACAGGGAAACACCGGGGAGCTGTTTTTT. It codes for CASSFMGQGNTGELFF.

The V gene is TRBV7-2, the J gene TRBJ1-1; D is possibly TRBD1 (6 bases). In germline, CDR1 is SGHTA, CDR2 FQGNSA. V lost 0 bases, J lost 11 bases, and 16 bases lay in between. The CDR3 totals 14 residues. The chain's CDR3 is CASSLATARRGAFF. The CDR3 nucleotides read TGTGCCAGCAGCTTAGCGACGGCGAGGAGGGGGGCTTTCTTT.

Many counts were recorded for this clonotype. V and J are TRBV6-6 and TRBJ2-5; D is unclear. Germline CDR1 MNHNY, CDR2 SVGAGI (reference sequence). V was pared by 2 bases and J by 7 bases, with 5 bases between. The CDR3 runs to 11 residues. The CDR3 is CASSYGWTQYF. In DNA, the CDR3 is TGTGCCAGCAGTTACGGATGGACCCAGTACTTC.

This chain links TRBV7-2 with TRBJ2-7, with a weak D call TRBD1 (6 bases). Germline values: CDR1 SGHTA, CDR2 FQGNSA. Trimming stripped 2 bases from V and 5 bases from J, with 16 bases between. This CDR3 contains 15 residues. The CDR3 DNA follows: TGTGCCAGCAGCTTAATTACAGGGTGGCCGGACGAGCAGTACTTC. This encodes CASSLITGWPDEQYF.

As regards this clonotype: A read error may be the cause here, since a much bigger clone is one base away. The chain uses TRBV5-1 and TRBJ2-5; TRBD2 aligns across 8 bases. The CDR3 loop spans 14 amino acids. The V segment lost 3 bases and the J segment 2 bases; nucleotides outside the gene matches: 3. The germline V gene has CDR1 SGHRS and CDR2 YFSETQ. The CDR3 region is CASSCLAGQETQYF. The CDR3 DNA reads TGCGCCAGCAGCTGCTTAGCGGGGCAAGAGACCCAGTACTTC.

This clonotype was recorded at least ten times. The chain employs TRBV4-1 and TRBJ1-1, with 9 nucleotides matching TRBD1. The germline CDR1 and CDR2 sequences are MGHRA and YSYEKL. There are 14 residues in the CDR3. With V trimmed by 3 bases and J by 5 bases, 4 bases remained unmatched. This CDR3 reads CASSHRDRETEAFF. As DNA, the CDR3 is TGCGCCAGCAGCCATCGGGACAGGGAGACTGAAGCTTTCTTT.